A selection of T cell receptor beta chains follows, all from one sample in a study of shared clonotypes between healthy human individuals. The repertoire was sequenced with immunoSEQ multiplex PCR; TCRdb's copy has only in-frame clones and lacks some. The data contain about 2 million clones, 85% to 95% of them seen just once; the ten biggest clones take up under 0.15%. Sequencing was performed on naive CD4+ T cells sorted from blood. These receptors were collected from a man younger than 30 in good health. Both conserved end residues are part of each CDR3. The D gene is left open where the match is weak. Clone size, where shown, is once, few, many, or a class for clones that have expanded.

clone size,D gene,V gene,J gene,CDR3 DNA,CDR3 protein
-,TRBD1,TRBV7-3,TRBJ2-7,TGTGCCAGCAATGTTTCCCGGGACAGCTACGAGCAGTACTTC,CASNVSRDSYEQYF
once,-,TRBV7-8,TRBJ2-5,TGTGCCAGCAGCCCGCTCTATGTAACGGGGGAGACCCAGTACTTC,CASSPLYVTGETQYF
-,TRBD2,TRBV29-1,TRBJ2-7,TGCAGCGTTGAGGTCGGGGGGGGACTGTCTTACGAGCAGTACTTC,CSVEVGGGLSYEQYF
-,TRBD1,TRBV2,TRBJ1-1,TGTGCCAGCAGTGTACAGGGGGCAAGCGACACTGAAGCTTTCTTT,CASSVQGASDTEAFF
-,TRBD2,TRBV7-8,TRBJ2-7,TGTGCCAGCAGCTTAGTTAGCGGGAGATCGGGCGAGCAGTACTTC,CASSLVSGRSGEQYF
-,TRBD2,TRBV30,TRBJ2-1,TGTGCCTGGAGTGTGCCTCAGCGGGAGAGGTCCTACAATGAGCAGTTCTTC,CAWSVPQRERSYNEQFF
-,TRBD1,TRBV7-2,TRBJ2-7,TGTGCCAGCAGCTTAGTTCGGACAGGGCCCCTCTCCTACGAGCAGTACTTC,CASSLVRTGPLSYEQYF
-,-,TRBV6-5,TRBJ1-5,TGTGCCAGCAGTTACTCCGGGGGAGCGAATCAGCCCCAGCATTTT,CASSYSGGANQPQHF
few,-,TRBV10-2,TRBJ2-2,TGCGCCAGCCGAAGCTCGGCGGGACCCGGGGAGCTGTTTTTT,CASRSSAGPGELFF
once,-,TRBV11-2,TRBJ2-7,TGTGCCAGCAGCTTAGCGGTGATCTACGAGCAGTACTTC,CASSLAVIYEQYF
-,-,TRBV10-2,TRBJ2-2,TGCGCCAGCAGTTTCCTAGGCAGGCTCACCGGGGAGCTGTTTTTT,CASSFLGRLTGELFF
once,-,TRBV30,TRBJ1-1,TGTGCCTGGAGTGTACTTTCTTCCGGGGGCACCGGGGCTTTCTTT,CAWSVLSSGGTGAFF
-,-,TRBV27,TRBJ2-7,TGTGCCAGCAGTTTCCTCGAAAGGCGCGAGCAGTACTTC,CASSFLERREQYF
many,-,TRBV30,TRBJ1-1,TGTGCCTGGAGTGTACGGGAACAGGGTCTGGGGGAAGCTTTCTTT,CAWSVREQGLGEAFF
-,TRBD1,TRBV27,TRBJ1-2,TGTGCCAGCGGGACAGCCGACCGCTATGGCTACACCTTC,CASGTADRYGYTF
-,-,TRBV19,TRBJ1-4,TGTGCCAGTAGTATCCGTGAAAAACTGTTTTTT,CASSIREKLFF
-,-,TRBV2,TRBJ2-5,TGTGCCAGCAGCACGGACATAAGAGAGACCCAGTACTTC,CASSTDIRETQYF
-,-,TRBV7-8,TRBJ1-1,TGTGCCAGCCTTGACCGGCTGGGGGGCATGAACACTGAAGCTTTCTTT,CASLDRLGGMNTEAFF
-,TRBD1,TRBV2,TRBJ2-7,TGTGCCAGCAGTCGTCAGGGGGCCACCTACGAGCAGTACTTC,CASSRQGATYEQYF
-,-,TRBV2,TRBJ2-5,TGTGCCAGCAGTGACAATTTTGAAGAGACCCAGTACTTC,CASSDNFEETQYF
-,TRBD2,TRBV10-1,TRBJ2-1,TGCGCCAGCAGTGCTAGCGGGAGCTCCTACAATGAGCAGTTCTTC,CASSASGSSYNEQFF
once,TRBD2,TRBV9,TRBJ2-7,TGTGCCAGCAGCGTAGCTCTAGCGGGAGTTGGGGAGCAGTACTTC,CASSVALAGVGEQYF
-,-,TRBV25-1,TRBJ2-3,TGTGCCAGCAGTGGGCCCCTACAAGATACGCAGTATTTT,CASSGPLQDTQYF